The source of this T cell receptor beta chain is a study of T cells after yellow fever vaccination. Study-level information: Fractions of limited cellularity were prepared by means of SMART-Seq v4 Ultra Low Input. General study results and limits: Weaker in magnitude, the secondary response showed a faster peak on day 5 versus 15. Primary-vaccination clones mostly resurfaced post-booster (96% CD4, roughly 90% CD8). A small proportion of clonotypes was detected in both the CD4 and CD8 compartments.

TCRdb reprocessed the 5' RACE reads via MiXCR and lists one record per CDR3 protein. This repertoire shows some 110,000 distinct CDR3 sequences, around 8% found once; its top ten account for about 25%. CDR1 and CDR2 (germline): SQVTM, ANQGSEA. This CDR3 spans 16 amino acids. V lost 0 bases and J lost 0; bases outside the gene matches: 3. This clonotype was seen ten or more times. As yet, its antigen is unknown. This chain joins TRBV29-1 and TRBJ2-1; 9 bases line up with TRBD1. The sequence was obtained from a man aged 25 to 40 who received the YFV17D yellow fever vaccine. Sequenced material: CD8+ T cells sorted from PBMCs, taken 45 days after the yellow fever booster vaccination. CDR3 sequence reads: CSVEDRQGDSYNEQFF. For the CDR3, the DNA is TGCAGCGTTGAAGATAGACAGGGGGACTCCTACAATGAGCAGTTCTTC.